This is a list of T cell receptor beta chains from one sample in a study of CD8 T cells in Susac syndrome. TCRdb reprocessed the immunoSEQ multiplex PCR reads via MiXCR and lists one record per CDR3 protein. The table records approximately 46,000 distinct CDR3 sequences, about 91% of them present only once. The specimen sequenced was CD8+ T cells from PBMCs. Receptor source: a human donor in good health. Both conserved end residues are part of each CDR3. Each record gives: V gene, J gene, D gene, clone size, CDR3 DNA, CDR3 protein. D genes are given only for firm matches. Expanded clones are given a class, and other clones once, few, many or no size at all.

V: TRBV7-2
J: TRBJ2-5
D: .
size: .
DNA: TGTGCCAGCAGCTCCCAGGTTGGCGGTCCCGCGGAGACCCAGTACTTC
CDR3: CASSSQVGGPAETQYF

V: TRBV25-1
J: TRBJ2-1
D: TRBD1
size: .
DNA: TGTGCCAGCAGTGTTACAGGGGCGACTTTCTACAATGAGCAGTTCTTC
CDR3: CASSVTGATFYNEQFF

V: TRBV29-1
J: TRBJ1-1
D: .
size: once
DNA: TGCAGCGTGTCAGACGTTAGCACTGAAGCTTTCTTT
CDR3: CSVSDVSTEAFF

V: TRBV20-1
J: TRBJ2-3
D: TRBD1
size: .
DNA: TGCAGTGCTAGTACAGGGGCCCTCCCAGATACGCAGTATTTT
CDR3: CSASTGALPDTQYF

V: TRBV6-2/TRBV6-3
J: TRBJ2-1
D: TRBD2
size: .
DNA: TGTGCCAGCGGACTAGCAAGCAATGAGCAGTTCTTC
CDR3: CASGLASNEQFF

V: TRBV7-9
J: TRBJ2-7
D: TRBD1
size: .
DNA: TGTGCCAGCAGCACGTGGACAGGGGGCAACGAGCAGTACTTC
CDR3: CASSTWTGGNEQYF

V: TRBV27
J: TRBJ2-2
D: .
size: once
DNA: TGTGCCAGCAGTCCGCAGACCGGGGAGCTGTTTTTT
CDR3: CASSPQTGELFF

V: TRBV27
J: TRBJ2-7
D: .
size: .
DNA: TGTGCCAGCCGACAGGGACTCACCTACGAGCAGTACTTC
CDR3: CASRQGLTYEQYF

V: TRBV11-2
J: TRBJ1-1
D: .
size: .
DNA: TGTGCCAGCAGCTTAAGCAGGAACACTGAAGCTTTCTTT
CDR3: CASSLSRNTEAFF

V: TRBV19
J: TRBJ1-2
D: .
size: few
DNA: TGTGCCAGTAGCCGGACGGAGAACTATGGCTACACCTTC
CDR3: CASSRTENYGYTF

V: TRBV29-1
J: TRBJ2-5
D: .
size: .
DNA: TGCAGCGTTGGATGGGCCCAAGAGACCCAGTACTTC
CDR3: CSVGWAQETQYF

V: TRBV27
J: TRBJ1-1
D: .
size: .
DNA: TGTGCCAGCTGCCTCGTCCAGAACACTGAAGCTTTCTTT
CDR3: CASCLVQNTEAFF

V: TRBV12-3/TRBV12-4
J: TRBJ2-5
D: TRBD2
size: .
DNA: TGTGCCAGCAGTTTAGGGCTAGCGGGAGGGTACCAAGAGACCCAGTACTTC
CDR3: CASSLGLAGGYQETQYF

V: TRBV13
J: TRBJ2-1
D: TRBD1
size: few
DNA: TGTGCCAGCAGCCCCGGACAGGGGTCCTACAATGAGCAGTTCTTC
CDR3: CASSPGQGSYNEQFF

V: TRBV11-2
J: TRBJ2-1
D: .
size: .
DNA: TGTGCCAGCAGCGACAGGACAGACGAGCAGTTCTTC
CDR3: CASSDRTDEQFF

V: TRBV9
J: TRBJ2-5
D: .
size: .
DNA: TGTGCCAGCAGCCGGCTGAGTAGCGGAGATCAAGAGACCCAGTACTTC
CDR3: CASSRLSSGDQETQYF

V: TRBV13
J: TRBJ1-2
D: TRBD1
size: .
DNA: TGTGCCAGCAGCGGAGGGGACAGCTCCTATGGCTACACCTTC
CDR3: CASSGGDSSYGYTF

V: TRBV6-2/TRBV6-3
J: TRBJ2-5
D: .
size: .
DNA: TGTGCCAGCAGCAACGGATGGTTAAACCAAGAGACCCAGTACTTC
CDR3: CASSNGWLNQETQYF